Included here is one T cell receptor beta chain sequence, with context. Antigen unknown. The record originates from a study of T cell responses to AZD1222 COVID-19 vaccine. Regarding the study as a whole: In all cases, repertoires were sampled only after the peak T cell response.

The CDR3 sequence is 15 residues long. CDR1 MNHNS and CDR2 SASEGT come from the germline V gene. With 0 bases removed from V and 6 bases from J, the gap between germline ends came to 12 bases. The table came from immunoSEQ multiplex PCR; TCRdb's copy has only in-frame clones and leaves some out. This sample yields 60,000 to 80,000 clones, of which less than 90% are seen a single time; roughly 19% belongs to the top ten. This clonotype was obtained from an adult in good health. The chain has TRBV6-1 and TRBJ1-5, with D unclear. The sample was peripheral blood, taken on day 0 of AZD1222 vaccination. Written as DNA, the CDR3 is TGTGCCAGCAGTGAAGCAGGCGGATACAGTCAGCCCCAGCATTTT. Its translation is CASSEAGGYSQPQHF.